Below are 14 T cell receptor beta chains sequenced from a single sample in a study of cytomegalovirus exposure and HLA in healthy donors. Researchers ran the PCR with 60 Vbeta and 13 Jbeta primers. Assay used: immunoSEQ multiplex PCR; TCRdb lists only in-frame clones, some missing. The sample yields about 84,000 clones, around three fifths seen once. The sequenced sample consisted of PBMCs. These receptors originate from a woman between 35 and 50 years old in good health and CMV-seropositive.

The chain uses TRBV19 and TRBJ2-3, with 8 bases lining up with TRBD2. This CDR3 contains 16 residues. Germline CDR1 LNHDA, CDR2 SQIVND (reference sequence). Unmatched junction bases numbered 12, after V lost 5 bases and J lost 5 bases. The CDR3 is CASSSSAREAGDTQYF. DNA of the CDR3: TGTGCCAGTAGTTCGAGTGCGCGGGAGGCCGGAGATACGCAGTATTTT.

V is TRBV15 and J is TRBJ2-1, with 8 bases that match TRBD2. This CDR3 has 18 residues. V gave up 3 bases and J gave up 6 bases; unmatched junction bases: 16. Germline CDR1 and CDR2: LNHNV and YYDKDF (reference sequence). The CDR3 sequence is CATSSLTSGSRLRNEQFF. In nucleotides, the CDR3 is TGTGCCACCAGCAGTCTTACCAGCGGGAGCAGACTTCGCAATGAGCAGTTCTTC.

V usage is TRBV18 and J usage is TRBJ2-1; the D gene is possibly TRBD2 (5 bases). CDR1 is KGHSH and CDR2 is LQKENI in the germline V gene. This CDR3 has 17 residues. Trimming removed 4 bases from V and 5 bases from J, with 21 bases in between. The DNA of the CDR3 is TGTGCCAGCTCACACCTCCTAGGGTGGCGGGCTGACAATGAGCAGTTCTTC. It specifies CASSHLLGWRADNEQFF. Together with reference TRBV18 and TRBJ2-1, the CDR3 gives the full variable domain: NAGVMQNPRHLVRRRGQEARLRCSPMKGHSHVYWYRQLPEEGLKFMVYLQKENIIDESGMPKERFSAEFPKEGPSILRIQQVVRGDSAAYFCASSHLLGWRADNEQFFGPGTRLTVL.

The CDR3 sequence: CASSRSQGVPEAFF. The CDR3 DNA is TGTGCCAGCAGCCGTTCTCAGGGGGTTCCTGAAGCTTTCTTT. The rearrangement uses TRBV28 and TRBJ1-1; 7 nucleotides line up with TRBD1. Germline V gene sequence: CDR1 MDHEN, CDR2 SYDVKM. The CDR3 spans 14 residues. Trimming took 6 bases from V and 6 from J; bases not matched to a gene: 10. Full variable domain (outside the CDR3, taken from reference TRBV28 and TRBJ1-1): DVKVTQSSRYLVKRTGEKVFLECVQDMDHENMFWYRQDPGLGLRLIYFSYDVKMKEKGDIPEGYSVSREKKERFSLILESASTNQTSMYLCASSRSQGVPEAFFGQGTRLTVV.

Written as DNA, the CDR3 is TGTGCCAGCAGCGTGACTAGCGGGACCGATACGCAGTATTTT. This encodes CASSVTSGTDTQYF. This chain joins TRBV7-9 and TRBJ2-3; 11 bases align to TRBD2. In germline, CDR1 is SEHNR, CDR2 FQNEAQ (reference sequence). The CDR3 extends over 14 amino acids. Trimming took 5 bases from V and 6 from J; bases not matched to a gene: 4.

The gene calls are TRBV5-4 and TRBJ2-7; the D gene is possibly TRBD1 (6 bases). Trimming took off 4 bases at V and 6 bases at J, with 20 bases between the two ends. The CDR3 covers 15 residues. CDR1 SGHNT and CDR2 YYREEE come from the germline V gene (reference sequence). The CDR3 protein is CASSQQGRRWGEQYF. The CDR3 DNA is TGTGCCAGCAGCCAACAGGGCCGGAGGTGGGGCGAGCAGTACTTC. The whole variable domain, remainder taken from reference TRBV5-4 and TRBJ2-7, is ETGVTQSPTHLIKTRGQQVTLRCSSQSGHNTVSWYQQALGQGPQFIFQYYREEENGRGNFPPRFSGLQFPNYSSELNVNALELDDSALYLCASSQQGRRWGEQYFGPGTRLTVT.

This clone was seen only a few times. The chain recombines TRBV7-9 with TRBJ2-7, with 8 nucleotides matching TRBD2. The V gene's germline CDR1 is SEHNR and CDR2 FQNEAQ (reference sequence). There are 15 residues in the CDR3. The ends lost 2 bases at V and 0 bases at J; junction bases unmatched: 3. In DNA form, the CDR3 reads TGTGCCAGCAGCTTAAGGAGCGGGAGCTCCTACGAGCAGTACTTC. Translation gives CASSLRSGSSYEQYF.

This clone occurred once. V gene TRBV27 combines with J gene TRBJ2-5, with D unresolved. V was cut by 3 bases and J by 0 bases, with 8 bases left in between. CDR1 MNHEY and CDR2 SMNVEV come from the germline V gene (reference sequence). The CDR3 is 14 residues long. The CDR3 bases are TGTGCCAGCAGTTTCACCCGAGACCAAGAGACCCAGTACTTC. Protein sequence: CASSFTRDQETQYF.

With respect to this clone: Distinct nucleotide sequences in the sample also encode this CDR3. The chain is built from TRBV27 and TRBJ2-7; tentatively, D is TRBD1 (5 bases). Looked up from germline, CDR1 is MNHEY and CDR2 is SMNVEV (reference sequence). The CDR3 loop spans 13 amino acids. The V and J ends lost 2 bases and 1 base respectively, with 6 bases between them. CDR3 region: CASSLRTSYEQYF. CDR3 in DNA: TGTGCCAGCAGTTTAAGGACATCCTACGAGCAGTACTTC.

This clone has only one observation. The V call is TRBV9, the J call TRBJ1-3; D gene ambiguous. Germline V gene sequence: CDR1 SGDLS, CDR2 YYNGEE. V was clipped by 4 bases and J by 4 bases, with 6 bases between them. This CDR3 region has 12 residues. The CDR3 bases are TGTGCCAGCAGCTCGCAGGGAAACACCATATATTTT. Its protein is CASSSQGNTIYF.

This clone turned up a few times. The rearrangement links TRBV10-3 to TRBJ1-1, with a possible D match to TRBD1 (6 bases). Germline V gene data show CDR1 as ENHRY and CDR2 as SYGVKD. The CDR3 loop spans 15 amino acids. V was cut by 2 bases and J by 0 bases, with 10 bases left in between. The CDR3 sequence is CAISEPGHLNTEAFF. The CDR3 nucleotides read TGTGCCATCAGTGAGCCGGGACACTTGAACACTGAAGCTTTCTTT.

J is TRBJ2-1 and V is TRBV5-4; 10 bases line up with TRBD2. The germline V gene has CDR1 SGHNT and CDR2 YYREEE (reference sequence). This CDR3 is built from 15 residues. V shed 1 base, J shed 6 bases, and the junction held 4 bases outside the gene matches. The CDR3 spells CASSLRASGSNEQFF. The CDR3 DNA sequence: TGTGCCAGCAGCTTGAGGGCTAGCGGGAGCAATGAGCAGTTCTTC.

The J gene is TRBJ1-4, the V gene TRBV2, with D unclear. This CDR3 spans 13 amino acids. Germline CDR1 is SNHLY and CDR2 is FYNNEI. The V and J ends lost 8 bases and 1 base respectively, with 8 bases between them. The DNA for the CDR3 is TGTGCCAGCTGGTCTAGAACTAATGAAAAACTGTTTTTT. Encoded protein: CASWSRTNEKLFF. Complete variable domain (other parts from reference TRBV2 and TRBJ1-4): EPEVTQTPSHQVTQMGQEVILRCVPISNHLYFYWYRQILGQKVEFLVSFYNNEISEKSEIFDDQFSVERPDGSNFTLKIRSTKLEDSAMYFCASWSRTNEKLFFGSGTQLSVL.

This clone has more than one count but fewer than ten. The chain joins TRBV7-2 to TRBJ1-4; 7 bases agree with TRBD1. CDR1 and CDR2 (germline): SGHTA, FQGNSA. This CDR3 comprises 15 residues. V gave up 5 bases and J gave up 8 bases; unmatched junction bases: 11. The CDR3 protein is CASSPRGAGVEKLFF. CDR3 DNA sequence: TGTGCCAGCAGCCCCAGGGGGGCGGGCGTGGAAAAACTGTTTTTT.